The rows below give T cell receptor beta chains drawn from one sample of a study of cytomegalovirus exposure and HLA in healthy donors. The table came from immunoSEQ multiplex PCR; TCRdb's copy has only in-frame clones and leaves some out. The sample holds a few hundred thousand clones, nearly 90% seen once. The sample comprised PBMCs. Receptors were obtained from a man aged 25-45 years in good health and CMV-seronegative. The conserved cysteine and the conserved F or W are not part of the CDR3 here.

J gene | V gene | CDR3 protein
TRBJ1-3 | TRBV4-1 | ASSDDRAGNTIY
TRBJ2-1 | TRBV19 | ASSPRQVSSYNEQF
TRBJ1-3 | TRBV5-6 | ASSLWVATAFSGNTIY
TRBJ2-1 | TRBV18 | ASSGDSYNEQF
TRBJ2-3 | TRBV4-3 | ASSQADLLSRGRTDTQY
TRBJ1-6 | TRBV21-1 | ASSKPWDRGKESPLH
TRBJ2-7 | TRBV19 | ASSIAGWGNYEQY
TRBJ1-4 | TRBV2 | ASIRQGINEKLF
TRBJ2-7 | TRBV13 | ASSPPGQLYEQY
TRBJ1-6 | TRBV6-1 | ASLTGGSPLH
TRBJ2-5 | TRBV27 | ARRGLQETQY
TRBJ1-4 | TRBV6-5 | ASSYSRGTNEKLF
TRBJ2-2 | TRBV7-9 | ASSHQTVLPGELF
TRBJ1-2 | TRBV9 | ASSPWH
TRBJ1-4 | TRBV7-2 | ASSFVSGVTNEKLF
TRBJ2-7 | TRBV5-1 | ASSFPPGRGSYEQY
TRBJ1-1 | TRBV7-8 | ASSVGQTREGMNTEAF
TRBJ2-7 | TRBV5-6 | ASSLDRVHEQY
TRBJ1-3 | TRBV5-4 | ASSLIGQGGNTIY
TRBJ2-3 | TRBV20-1 | SVHTDTQY
TRBJ2-1 | TRBV2 | ASSGPAGSSEQF
TRBJ1-1 | TRBV7-2 | ASSGSPRGGTEAF
TRBJ2-7 | TRBV15 | ATREEGYEQY
TRBJ2-7 | TRBV5-6 | AGQMGGSYEQY
TRBJ2-5 | TRBV2 | ASRGRGGSRQGETQY
TRBJ2-7 | TRBV11-2 | ASSLLAGGLNEQY
TRBJ1-4 | TRBV6-5 | ASSYTGATNEKLF
TRBJ1-5 | TRBV6-1 | ASSPGVFSNQPQH
TRBJ2-1 | TRBV10-3 | AINKGLAGNNEQF
TRBJ2-3 | TRBV5-6 | ASSSPGLAGGFTDTQY
TRBJ1-3 | TRBV5-5 | ASSLVGQSGNTIY
TRBJ1-6 | TRBV10-3 | AISVTGGNNSPLH
TRBJ2-3 | TRBV10-3 | AISESRTSGSTDTQY
TRBJ1-1 | TRBV7-2 | ASSLLGQGFSEAF
TRBJ1-2 | TRBV19 | ASSNTGTGGNYGYT
TRBJ1-5 | TRBV19 | ASSITRLQNPSSNQPQH
TRBJ2-3 | TRBV6-1 | ASAGDATGTDTQY
TRBJ2-1 | TRBV2 | ASSVWDRGNEQF
TRBJ2-2 | TRBV7-9 | ASSLALAGVKNTGELF
TRBJ1-2 | TRBV6-1 | ASTRYGAYGYT
TRBJ1-1 | TRBV27 | ASTNGRRAF
TRBJ2-7 | TRBV6-1 | ASSHSTGTSYEQY
TRBJ2-7 | TRBV5-1 | ASSLEQAGHEQY
TRBJ2-7 | TRBV9 | ASSVGGGSEQY
TRBJ1-1 | TRBV10-1 | ASSDNPGQGRTEAF